Below are 6 T cell receptor beta chains sequenced from a single sample in a study of blood T cell repertoires in COVID-19. Using immunoSEQ multiplex PCR, the repertoire was profiled, and TCRdb retains in-frame clones only, with some absent. The sample has 150,000 to 200,000 clones, around nine tenths seen once. Material: peripheral blood. Receptor source: a man in his 70s with acute or convalescent COVID-19.

V is TRBV7-3 and J is TRBJ2-6, with D possibly being TRBD2 (6 bases). Per germline, CDR1 SGHTA and CDR2 FQGTGA. The ends were cut back, 5 bases at V and 0 bases at J, with 11 bases in the middle. The CDR3 covers 16 residues. CDR3 nucleotides: TGTGCCAGCAGCCCCCACGGGGGCTCTGGGGCCAACGTCCTGACTTTC. Its protein is CASSPHGGSGANVLTF.

This rearrangement joins TRBV3-1 (or the pseudogene TRBV3-2) to TRBJ1-1; D unclear. Germline V lookup: CDR1 LGHDT, CDR2 YNNKEL (reference sequence). Trimming removed 1 base from V and 5 bases from J, with 11 bases in between. The CDR3 is 14 amino acids. DNA for the CDR3: TGTGCCAGCAGCCAAGTCCCGGGAGGGACTGAAGCTTTCTTT. It codes for CASSQVPGGTEAFF.

This clone has just a few counts. The V call is TRBV28, the J call TRBJ1-5, with 11 bases aligning to TRBD1. CDR3 size: 15 residues. V shed 6 bases and J 5 bases; nucleotides not matched to a gene: 6. Germline CDR1 and CDR2: MDHEN and SYDVKM. CDR3 sequence: CASSLGTGGDQPQHF. The DNA of the CDR3 is TGTGCCAGCAGCCTCGGGACAGGGGGGGATCAGCCCCAGCATTTT.

The CDR3 DNA reads as TGTGCCAGCAGCTTGAGCGGGGGGCCCCAGCATTTT. It is translated as CASSLSGGPQHF. The rearrangement uses TRBV5-8 and TRBJ1-5, with D tentatively TRBD1 (5 bases). With 1 base removed from V and 9 bases from J, the gap between germline ends came to 8 bases. The CDR3 runs 12 residues. Germline V gene data show CDR1 as SGHTS and CDR2 as YDEGEE.

CDR3 in DNA: TGCAGTGCAGGGGAAGCCGAGACCCAGTACTTC. This translates into CSAGEAETQYF. This chain links TRBV20-1 with TRBJ2-5, with D possibly TRBD1 on 5 matching bases. The V end lost 6 bases, the J end lost 5 bases, and 10 bases lay between the germline ends. The germline CDR1 and CDR2 sequences are DFQATT and SNEGSKA (reference sequence). There are 11 residues in the CDR3.

This clone occurred once. The chain joins TRBV18 to TRBJ1-1; possibly TRBD1 for D (5 bases). Germline CDR1 KGHSH, CDR2 LQKENI. The germline V and J ends were trimmed by 1 base and 1 base, with 10 bases remaining between them. CDR3 length: 15 residues. DNA of the CDR3: TGTGCCAGCTCACCACGGACACCCGGGAACACTGAAGCTTTCTTT. Translation gives CASSPRTPGNTEAFF.